The 26 T cell receptor beta chains reported below all come from one sample, sequenced in a study of neurological immune-mediated disorders. TCRdb re-derived calls from the 5' RACE reads in MiXCR, one entry per CDR3 protein. The sample yields some 48,000 distinct CDR3 sequences, about a fifth seen once. Stated time point: technical triplicate 3. The source material was PBMCs. The receptors here all came from a man aged 55 to 70 with HTLV-1-associated myelopathy (HAM/TSP).

This clonotype is deemed medium-sized. The chain couples TRBV11-2 to TRBJ1-2; D call uncertain. This CDR3 contains 13 residues. The V end was cut by 5 bases, the J end by 5 bases, with 12 bases between. Germline CDR1 and CDR2: SGHAT and FQNNGV. CDR3 bases: TGTGCCAGCAGCCCGCAGACTGCGTATGGCTACACCTTC. Translating it yields CASSPQTAYGYTF.

The rearrangement uses TRBV29-1 and TRBJ1-1; TRBD1 is a possible D gene (5 bases). The CDR3 loop spans 15 amino acids. V gave up 4 bases and J gave up 3 bases, with 18 bases separating them. Germline assignment: CDR1 SQVTM and CDR2 ANQGSEA. The chain's CDR3 is CSVVSLKGWDTEAFF. The CDR3 nucleotides are TGCAGCGTTGTTAGCCTTAAGGGGTGGGACACTGAAGCTTTCTTT.

Details on this clonotype: Germline and junction disagree at one end, which may indicate a read error. This chain connects TRBV14 to TRBJ2-7; TRBD1 might be the D (5 bases). In germline, CDR1 is SGHDN, CDR2 FVKESK. The length of the CDR3 is 13 residues. CDR3 sequence reads: CANSRPPTDEQYF. The DNA of the CDR3 is TGTGCCAACAGCCGTCCACCGACAGACGAGCAGTACTTC.

Many counts were recorded for this clonotype. The V gene is TRBV7-9, the J gene TRBJ2-5; the D gene is possibly TRBD1 (5 bases). CDR3 length: 16 residues. Trimming pared 5 bases from V and 0 bases from J, leaving 16 bases between. Germline V gene sequence: CDR1 SEHNR, CDR2 FQNEAQ (reference sequence). CDR3 sequence reads: CASSLGPWGNQETQYF. CDR3 nucleotides: TGTGCCAGCAGCCTCGGGCCGTGGGGCAACCAAGAGACCCAGTACTTC.

About this clonotype: Without the conserved terminal phenylalanine or tryptophan, this CDR3 likely stems from a read error. The limits of the CDR3 on the DNA are not certain, so only TCRdb's listed CDR3 is given. The chain couples TRBV12-3 or TRBV12-4 to TRBJ2-7; the table gives TRBD1 as D, unverified against the DNA. The CDR3 adds up to 13 amino acids, both ends counted. The CDR3 sequence: CASSLLQGYEQNL.

This clonotype was counted ten times or more. V is TRBV5-6 and J is TRBJ1-2; no clear D gene. V shed 0 bases and J shed 4 bases, with 10 bases lying between them. The V gene's germline CDR1 is SGHDT and CDR2 YYEEEE. The CDR3 runs 14 residues. CDR3 in amino acids: CASSLDLAAYGYTF. CDR3 DNA sequence: TGTGCCAGCAGCTTGGATCTGGCCGCCTATGGCTACACCTTC.

This clonotype is a singleton in its sample. With a much larger clone just one base away, this may be a read error. The V call is TRBV5-1, the J call TRBJ2-7; 7 bases map to TRBD1. Germline loops: CDR1 SGHRS, CDR2 YFSETQ. V gave up 2 bases and J gave up 5 bases; unmatched junction bases: 10. This CDR3 has 15 residues. The CDR3 coding sequence is TGCGCCAGCAGCTTCGGACAGGAGGCATCCCACGAGCAGTACTTC. Translating gives CASSFGQEASHEQYF.

This clonotype was observed at least ten times. This chain uses TRBV28 with TRBJ1-2; D gene unclear. CDR3 length equals 14 residues. Trimming took 7 bases from V and 5 from J, leaving 17 bases between them. Germline CDR1 MDHEN, CDR2 SYDVKM. Written as DNA, the CDR3 is TGTGCCAGCATTCCCGTCCATTTTGAGTATGGCTACACCTTC. Protein product: CASIPVHFEYGYTF.

This clonotype was recorded at least ten times. The chain combines TRBV5-1 with TRBJ1-4; perhaps TRBD1 as D (5 bases). Germline values: CDR1 SGHRS, CDR2 YFSETQ. The V gene lost 0 bases and the J gene lost 8 bases, with 11 bases spanning the gap. The CDR3 runs to 14 residues. For the CDR3, the DNA is TGCGCCAGCAGCTTGGGGCAGGGCGACGAAAAACTGTTTTTT. This codes for CASSLGQGDEKLFF.

This clonotype was counted at least ten times. The V and J genes are TRBV5-1 and TRBJ2-2; D not resolved. The CDR3 is made up of 15 amino acids. The ends were cut back, 5 bases at V and 4 bases at J, with 15 bases in the middle. Per the germline V gene, CDR1 is SGHRS and CDR2 is YFSETQ. CDR3 residues: CASRPTLQSTGELFF. The CDR3 DNA follows: TGCGCCAGCAGACCTACCCTACAGTCCACCGGGGAGCTGTTTTTT.

The table lists this clonotype with a few counts. A read error may explain this, as a much larger clone is one base away. This chain links TRBV10-3 with TRBJ2-7; 7 positions agree with TRBD2. V gave up 2 bases and J gave up 3 bases; unmatched junction bases: 7. CDR1 is ENHRY, CDR2 SYGVKD, per germline. The CDR3 runs to 15 residues. CDR3 residues: CAISEQAGADYEQYF. CDR3 DNA sequence: TGTGCCATCAGTGAGCAGGCGGGAGCGGACTACGAGCAGTACTTC.

This clonotype has ten or more counts. The V gene is TRBV3-1, the J gene TRBJ1-2; D might be TRBD1 (5 bases). CDR1 is LGHDT and CDR2 is YNNKEL in the germline V gene (reference sequence). V lost 0 bases, J lost 6 bases, and 14 bases lay in between. CDR3 size: 15 residues. The CDR3 region has the DNA TGTGCCAGCAGCCAAGAGTTAGGTGGGACGGATGGCTACACCTTC. Amino acid sequence: CASSQELGGTDGYTF. The full variable domain, rest sourced from reference TRBV3-1 and TRBJ1-2, is DTAVSQTPKYLVTQMGNDKSIKCEQNLGHDTMYWYKQDSKKFLKIMFSYNNKELIINETVPNRFSPKSPDKAHLNLHINSLELGDSAVYFCASSQELGGTDGYTFGSGTRLTVV.

The rearrangement links TRBV11-3 to TRBJ2-3; D call uncertain. The CDR3 length is 15 residues. The V and J ends lost 6 bases and 3 bases respectively, with 16 bases between them. Looked up from germline, CDR1 is SGHNT and CDR2 is YENEEA. As DNA, the CDR3 is TGTGCCAGCAGTTCCCAATCCTCCACGACAGATACGCAGTATTTT. Residues: CASSSQSSTTDTQYF.

This clonotype appeared many times. The CDR3 nucleotides are TGTGCCAGCAGCTTTGGGAAAGAGACCCAGTACTTC. Translated: CASSFGKETQYF. The rearrangement links TRBV7-9 to TRBJ2-5; D uncertain. Trimming removed 3 bases at V and 3 bases at J, with 5 bases between. The CDR3 consists of 12 residues. The germline V gene has CDR1 SEHNR and CDR2 FQNEAQ (reference sequence).

This clonotype was seen repeatedly, ten times or more. V is TRBV7-2 and J is TRBJ1-6; D gene uncertain. In germline, CDR1 is SGHTA, CDR2 FQGNSA. Trimming shortened V by 5 bases and J by 9 bases, and 14 bases separated the two germline ends. The CDR3 runs to 14 residues. This chain's CDR3 is CASSHYESSSPLHF. CDR3 sequence (DNA): TGTGCCAGCAGCCATTATGAGAGTAGTTCACCCCTCCACTTT.

This clonotype was detected ten times or more. This sequence joins TRBV20-1 and TRBJ2-7; 7 bases map to TRBD2. The V segment lost 5 bases and the J segment 3 bases; nucleotides outside the gene matches: 10. CDR3 length equals 14 residues. Germline V lookup: CDR1 DFQATT, CDR2 SNEGSKA (reference sequence). Here the CDR3 DNA reads TGCAGTGCTCGGAGCGGGGAGTCCTACTACGAGCAGTACTTC. This sequence encodes CSARSGESYYEQYF.

This clonotype came up many times. The V and J genes are TRBV20-1 and TRBJ2-1; possibly TRBD1 for D (6 bases). CDR1 is DFQATT, CDR2 SNEGSKA, per germline (reference sequence). With 4 bases removed from V and 7 bases from J, the gap between germline ends came to 17 bases. The CDR3 loop spans 14 amino acids. The CDR3 is CSANNRVLPNEQFF. Written as DNA, the CDR3 is TGCAGTGCTAATAACAGGGTATTACCGAATGAGCAGTTCTTC.

By sample fraction, this clonotype is medium-sized. The chain couples TRBV28 to TRBJ1-1; weak D call: TRBD1 (5 bases). Germline assignment: CDR1 MDHEN and CDR2 SYDVKM. Trimming took off 5 bases at V and 6 bases at J, with 22 bases between the two ends. There are 16 residues in the CDR3. DNA of the CDR3: TGTGCCAGCAGTCCCCTGGGGCAGGGCGATTTCGCTGAAGCTTTCTTT. It translates to CASSPLGQGDFAEAFF.

The CDR3 loop is CAISEDRAYEQYF. For the CDR3, the DNA is TGTGCCATCAGTGAAGACCGAGCCTACGAGCAGTACTTC. The chain recombines TRBV10-3 with TRBJ2-7; no reliable D call. The V end was cut by 3 bases, the J end by 2 bases, with 8 bases between. Germline V lookup: CDR1 ENHRY, CDR2 SYGVKD. The CDR3 has 13 residues.

V and J are TRBV20-1 and TRBJ2-1; 8 bases agree with TRBD2. Germline values: CDR1 DFQATT, CDR2 SNEGSKA (reference sequence). Trimming took 3 bases from V and 5 from J; bases not matched to a gene: 0. The CDR3 is made up of 12 amino acids. The DNA of the CDR3 is TGCAGTGCTAGGCGGGGGGACAATGAGCAGTTCTTC. It encodes CSARRGDNEQFF.

By share, this clonotype ranks as medium-sized. V gene TRBV3-1 combines with J gene TRBJ2-7; D gene ambiguous. This CDR3 is 15 amino acids long. The V gene lost 1 base and the J gene lost 7 bases, with 17 bases spanning the gap. In germline, CDR1 is LGHDT, CDR2 YNNKEL (reference sequence). CDR3 nucleotides: TGTGCCAGCAGCCAAGCTGCGACCCTGGGTCAAGAGCAGTACTTC. Translating it yields CASSQAATLGQEQYF.

The V gene is TRBV2, the J gene TRBJ2-7; 7 positions agree with TRBD1. The J segment lost 3 bases and the V segment lost 4 bases, leaving 6 bases of the junction unmatched. This CDR3 comprises 14 residues. Germline CDR1 reads SNHLY; CDR2 reads FYNNEI. The chain's CDR3 is CASSASGGFYEQYF. The CDR3 DNA is TGTGCCAGCAGTGCCTCAGGGGGTTTCTACGAGCAGTACTTC.

V usage is TRBV10-2 and J usage is TRBJ2-1; D not resolved. The CDR3 is made up of 13 amino acids. V was pared by 7 bases and J by 4 bases, with 11 bases between. CDR1 and CDR2 from the germline V gene are WSHSY and SAAADI. The CDR3 nucleotides read TGCGCCAGCAAGGGCGACACATACAATGAGCAGTTCTTC. It is translated as CASKGDTYNEQFF.

This clonotype has ten or more counts. In nucleotides, the CDR3 is TGTGCCAGCAGTTTATCGAGCCGACTAGCGGGAGCTCCGTATTTT. It yields the protein CASSLSSRLAGAPYF. This chain connects TRBV27 to TRBJ2-3; 12 nucleotides match TRBD2. This CDR3 has 15 residues. CDR1 is MNHEY, CDR2 SMNVEV, per germline (reference sequence). J lost 14 bases, V lost 0 bases, and 9 bases had no gene match.

Remarks on this clonotype: Given a much more abundant clone one base away, this may be a read error. This chain joins TRBV29-1 and TRBJ2-7; maybe TRBD2 (5 bases). This CDR3 comprises 12 residues. CDR1 SQVTM and CDR2 ANQGSEA come from the germline V gene. V shed 4 bases and J shed 6 bases, with 13 bases lying between them. Here the CDR3 reads CSVVGGYGEQYF. The CDR3 DNA reads as TGCAGCGTTGTTGGAGGTTACGGCGAGCAGTACTTC.

The V and J genes are TRBV6-2 or TRBV6-3 and TRBJ2-2; 7 bases fit TRBD1. Germline loops: CDR1 MNHEY, CDR2 SVGEGT. The J segment lost 1 base and the V segment lost 9 bases, leaving 11 bases of the junction unmatched. The CDR3 is 16 residues long. CDR3: CARTHDRDQNTGELFF. The CDR3 coding sequence is TGTGCCAGGACTCACGACAGGGATCAGAACACCGGGGAGCTGTTTTTT.